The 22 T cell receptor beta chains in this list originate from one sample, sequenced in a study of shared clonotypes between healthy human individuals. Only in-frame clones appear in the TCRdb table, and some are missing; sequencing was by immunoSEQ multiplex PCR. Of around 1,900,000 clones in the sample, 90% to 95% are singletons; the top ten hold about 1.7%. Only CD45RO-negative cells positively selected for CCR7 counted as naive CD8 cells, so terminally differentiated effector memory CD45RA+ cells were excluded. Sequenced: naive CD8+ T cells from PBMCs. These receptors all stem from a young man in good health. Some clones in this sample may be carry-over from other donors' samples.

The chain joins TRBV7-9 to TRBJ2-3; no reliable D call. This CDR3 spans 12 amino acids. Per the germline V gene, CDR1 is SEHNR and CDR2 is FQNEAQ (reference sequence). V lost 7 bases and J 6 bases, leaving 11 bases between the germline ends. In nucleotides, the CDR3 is TGTGCCAGCACCCATTCACAGGATACGCAGTATTTT. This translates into CASTHSQDTQYF.

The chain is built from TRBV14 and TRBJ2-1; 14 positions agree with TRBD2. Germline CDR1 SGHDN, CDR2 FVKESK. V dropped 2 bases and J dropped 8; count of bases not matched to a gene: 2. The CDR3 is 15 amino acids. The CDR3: CASSQWGLAGDEQFF. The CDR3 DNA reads TGTGCCAGCAGCCAATGGGGACTAGCGGGAGATGAGCAGTTCTTC.

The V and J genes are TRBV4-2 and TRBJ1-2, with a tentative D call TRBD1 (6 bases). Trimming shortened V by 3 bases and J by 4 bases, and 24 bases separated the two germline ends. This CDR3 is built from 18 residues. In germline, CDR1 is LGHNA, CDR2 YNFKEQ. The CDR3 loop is CASSQGGPGATVGYGYTF. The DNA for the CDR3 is TGTGCCAGCAGCCAGGGTGGGCCAGGGGCGACCGTTGGCTATGGCTACACCTTC.

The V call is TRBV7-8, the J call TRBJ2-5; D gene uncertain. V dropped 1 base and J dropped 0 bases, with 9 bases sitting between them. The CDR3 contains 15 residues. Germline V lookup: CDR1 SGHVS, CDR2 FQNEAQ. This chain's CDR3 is CASSLVEHNQETQYF. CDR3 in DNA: TGTGCCAGCAGCTTAGTGGAGCACAACCAAGAGACCCAGTACTTC.

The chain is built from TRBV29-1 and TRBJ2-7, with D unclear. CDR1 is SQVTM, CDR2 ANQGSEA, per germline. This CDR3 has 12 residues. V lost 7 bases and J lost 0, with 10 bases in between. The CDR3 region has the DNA TGCAGCGGAGTGGGAAGCTCCTACGAGCAGTACTTC. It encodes CSGVGSSYEQYF.

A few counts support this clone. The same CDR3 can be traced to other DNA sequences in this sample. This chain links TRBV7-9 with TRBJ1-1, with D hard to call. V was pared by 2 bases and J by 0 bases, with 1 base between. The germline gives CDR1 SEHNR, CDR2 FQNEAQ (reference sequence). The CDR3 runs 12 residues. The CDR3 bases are TGTGCCAGCAGCTTATTGAACACTGAAGCTTTCTTT. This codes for CASSLLNTEAFF.

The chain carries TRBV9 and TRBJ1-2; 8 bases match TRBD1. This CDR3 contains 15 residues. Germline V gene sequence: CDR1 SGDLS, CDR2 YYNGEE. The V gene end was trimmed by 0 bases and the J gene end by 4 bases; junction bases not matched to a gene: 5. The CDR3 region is CASSVAGTGSYGYTF. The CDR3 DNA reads TGTGCCAGCAGCGTAGCGGGGACAGGTTCCTATGGCTACACCTTC.

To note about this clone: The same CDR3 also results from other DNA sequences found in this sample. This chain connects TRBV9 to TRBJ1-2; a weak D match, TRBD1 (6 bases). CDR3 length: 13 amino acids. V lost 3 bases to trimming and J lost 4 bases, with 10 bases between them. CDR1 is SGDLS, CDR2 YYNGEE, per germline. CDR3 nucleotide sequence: TGTGCCAGCAGCGAACAGGGAGGCTATGGCTACACCTTC. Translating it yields CASSEQGGYGYTF.

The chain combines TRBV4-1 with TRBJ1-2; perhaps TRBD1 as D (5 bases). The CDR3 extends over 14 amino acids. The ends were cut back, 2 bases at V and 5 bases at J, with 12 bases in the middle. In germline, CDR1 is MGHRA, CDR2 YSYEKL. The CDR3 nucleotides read TGCGCCAGCAGCCAAACAGGCGGGCCTTATGGCTACACCTTC. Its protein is CASSQTGGPYGYTF.

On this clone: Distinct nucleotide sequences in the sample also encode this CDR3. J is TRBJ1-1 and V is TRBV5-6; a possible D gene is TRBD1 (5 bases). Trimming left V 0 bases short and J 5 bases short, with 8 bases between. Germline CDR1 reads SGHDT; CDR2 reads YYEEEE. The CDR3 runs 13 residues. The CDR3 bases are TGTGCCAGCAGCTTGGTAAGGGGTACTGAAGCTTTCTTT. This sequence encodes CASSLVRGTEAFF.

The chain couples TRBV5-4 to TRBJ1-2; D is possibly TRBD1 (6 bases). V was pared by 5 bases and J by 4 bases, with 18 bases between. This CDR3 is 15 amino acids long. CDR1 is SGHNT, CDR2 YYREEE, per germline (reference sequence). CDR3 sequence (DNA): TGTGCCAGCAGTTTTCGGACAGAGAATTTCTATGGCTACACCTTC. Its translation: CASSFRTENFYGYTF.

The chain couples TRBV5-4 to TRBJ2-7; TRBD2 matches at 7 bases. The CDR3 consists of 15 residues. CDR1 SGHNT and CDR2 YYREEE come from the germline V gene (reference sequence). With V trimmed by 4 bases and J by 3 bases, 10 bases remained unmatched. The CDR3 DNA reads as TGTGCCAGCAGCCACCCCGGGGCGGGAGTCTACGAGCAGTACTTC. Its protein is CASSHPGAGVYEQYF.

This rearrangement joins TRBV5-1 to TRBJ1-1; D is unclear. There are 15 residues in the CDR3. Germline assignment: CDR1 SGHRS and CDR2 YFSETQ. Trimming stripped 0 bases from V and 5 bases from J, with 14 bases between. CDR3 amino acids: CASSLGATGKTEAFF. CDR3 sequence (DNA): TGCGCCAGCAGCTTGGGGGCCACGGGGAAGACTGAAGCTTTCTTT.

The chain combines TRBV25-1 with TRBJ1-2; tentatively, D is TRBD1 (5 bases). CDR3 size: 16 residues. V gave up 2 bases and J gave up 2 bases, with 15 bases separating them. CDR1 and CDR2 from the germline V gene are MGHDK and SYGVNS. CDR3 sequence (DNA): TGTGCCAGCAGTGAAGGGGGTTGGGGCCAAAACTATGGCTACACCTTC. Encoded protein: CASSEGGWGQNYGYTF.

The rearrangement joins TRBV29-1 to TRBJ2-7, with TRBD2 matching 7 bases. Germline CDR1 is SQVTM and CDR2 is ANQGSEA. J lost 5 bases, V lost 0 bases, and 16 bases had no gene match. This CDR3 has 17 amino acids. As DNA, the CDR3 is TGCAGCGTTGAAGATCCCCTAACCCCGGCGGGAGACAACGAGCAGTACTTC. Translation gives CSVEDPLTPAGDNEQYF.

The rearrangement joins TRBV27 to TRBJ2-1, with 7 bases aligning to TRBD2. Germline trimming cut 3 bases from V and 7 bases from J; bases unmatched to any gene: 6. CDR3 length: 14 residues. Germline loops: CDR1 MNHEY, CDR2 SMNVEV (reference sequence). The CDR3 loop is CASSFWEGPNEQFF. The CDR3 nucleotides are TGTGCCAGCAGTTTTTGGGAGGGCCCAAATGAGCAGTTCTTC.

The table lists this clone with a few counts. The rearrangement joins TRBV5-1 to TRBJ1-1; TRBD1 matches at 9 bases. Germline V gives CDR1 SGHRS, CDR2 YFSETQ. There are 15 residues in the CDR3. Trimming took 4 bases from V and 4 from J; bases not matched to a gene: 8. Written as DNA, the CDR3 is TGCGCCAGCAGCACGTGGACAGGGGAGAGCACTGAAGCTTTCTTT. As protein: CASSTWTGESTEAFF.

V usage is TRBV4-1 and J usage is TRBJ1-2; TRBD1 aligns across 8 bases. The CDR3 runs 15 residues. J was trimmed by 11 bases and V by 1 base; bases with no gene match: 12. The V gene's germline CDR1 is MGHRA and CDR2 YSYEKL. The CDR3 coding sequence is TGCGCCAGCAGCCAAGCGTTCCGATCGGGACAGGAGTACACCTTC. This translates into CASSQAFRSGQEYTF.

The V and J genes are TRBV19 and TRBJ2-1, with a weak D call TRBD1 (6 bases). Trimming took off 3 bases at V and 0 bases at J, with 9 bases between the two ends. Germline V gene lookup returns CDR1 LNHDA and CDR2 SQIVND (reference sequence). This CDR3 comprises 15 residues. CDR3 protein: CASSMGAGSYNEQFF. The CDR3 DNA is TGTGCCAGTAGTATGGGGGCAGGCTCCTACAATGAGCAGTTCTTC.

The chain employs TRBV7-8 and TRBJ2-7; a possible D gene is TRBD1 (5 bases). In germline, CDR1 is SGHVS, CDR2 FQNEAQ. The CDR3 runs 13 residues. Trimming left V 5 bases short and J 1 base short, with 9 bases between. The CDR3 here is CASSPRVSYEQYF. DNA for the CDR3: TGTGCCAGCAGCCCCAGGGTTTCCTACGAGCAGTACTTC.

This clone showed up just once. The CDR3 protein is CATSRYLGQGKTDTQYF. CDR3 in DNA: TGTGCCACCAGCCGATATTTAGGACAGGGAAAAACGGATACGCAGTATTTT. This chain joins TRBV15 and TRBJ2-3; 8 nucleotides match TRBD1. The CDR3 extends over 17 amino acids. CDR1 is LNHNV and CDR2 is YYDKDF in the germline V gene (reference sequence). J lost 6 bases, V lost 5 bases, and 16 bases had no gene match.

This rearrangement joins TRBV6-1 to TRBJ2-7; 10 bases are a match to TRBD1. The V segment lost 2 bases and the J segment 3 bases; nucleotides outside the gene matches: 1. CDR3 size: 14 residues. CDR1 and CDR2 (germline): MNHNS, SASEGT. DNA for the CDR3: TGTGCCAGCAGTGAATGGACAGGGGGCTACGAGCAGTACTTC. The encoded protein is CASSEWTGGYEQYF.